This record covers a single T cell receptor beta chain. This specimen comes from a study of T cell changes during pregnancy in multiple sclerosis. From germline, CDR1 is SGDLS and CDR2 YYNGEE. CDR3 length: 16 residues. With V trimmed by 0 bases and J by 2 bases, 4 bases remained unmatched. Data came from immunoSEQ multiplex PCR; TCRdb stores just in-frame clones and leaves some out. The repertoire holds approximately 22,000 clones, with 70% to 90% as singletons. Sample: CD8+ T cells from peripheral blood mononuclear cells, taken in the first trimester of pregnancy. The chain links TRBV9 to TRBJ2-1, with 8 positions matching TRBD2. The receptor comes from a female donor in good health, enrolled as a control in a pregnancy study. Here the CDR3 DNA reads TGTGCCAGCAGCGTAGGGATGCGGGGGGCCTACAATGAGCAGTTCTTC. This translates into CASSVGMRGAYNEQFF.